This entry describes one T cell receptor (beta chain). This record comes from a study of cytomegalovirus exposure and HLA in healthy donors. About the research overall: HLA-typed donors contributed around 88 million unique TCRs, which were held in an early data release. Most genotyped donors, 81% of 350 to 500, had Caucasian-associated genetic ancestry.

It was with 60 Vbeta and 13 Jbeta primers that the PCR ran. TCRdb keeps only in-frame clones here, not all; method: immunoSEQ multiplex PCR. The table records over 100,000 clones, about 9.4% of them present only once. The V gene end was trimmed by 1 base and the J gene end by 4 bases; junction bases not matched to a gene: 7. The CDR3 contains 16 residues. From germline, CDR1 is MNHEY and CDR2 SMNVEV (reference sequence). The sequenced sample consisted of PBMCs. This receptor was identified in a man aged 35 to 55 in good health and CMV-seropositive. The V and J genes are TRBV27 and TRBJ2-3, with 8 bases fitting TRBD2. The CDR3 region is CASSLLGVAGPDTQYF. The CDR3 coding sequence is TGTGCCAGCAGTTTATTGGGGGTAGCGGGACCAGATACGCAGTATTTT.